One TCR beta chain is described in this entry. V was pared by 5 bases and J by 3 bases, with 9 bases of the junction left unmatched. CDR3 length: 16 amino acids. Germline lookup yields CDR1 SGHAT and CDR2 FQNNGV. This sample is drawn from a study of blood T cell repertoires in COVID-19. Repertoires were generated with immunoSEQ multiplex PCR, while TCRdb's copy carries only in-frame clones and drops some. Of some 160,000 clones listed, approximately 86% are singletons. Material: peripheral blood. The sequence derives from a woman of 80 years or more with COVID-19, enrolled during active disease. The chain is built from TRBV11-2 and TRBJ2-3; 9 bases map to TRBD2. CDR3: CASSPAGLAMTDTQYF. The CDR3 DNA reads as TGTGCCAGCAGCCCAGCTGGACTAGCGATGACAGATACGCAGTATTTT.